Listed here are 22 T cell receptor beta chains from one sample, sequenced in a study of shared clonotypes between healthy human individuals. Naive CD8 cells lacked CD45RO, underwent positive selection for CCR7 and left out terminally differentiated effector memory CD45RA+ cells. Clones were sequenced by immunoSEQ multiplex PCR, and TCRdb holds only the in-frame ones, with some missing. The repertoire consists of 2 million or so clones, with about 94% occurring once and the leading ten covering approximately 1.2%. The sequenced sample consisted of naive CD8+ T cells sorted from blood. All receptors come from a man younger than 35 in good health.

The chain links TRBV29-1 to TRBJ1-3; weak D call: TRBD1 (5 bases). In germline, CDR1 is SQVTM, CDR2 ANQGSEA. The V gene lost 7 bases and the J gene lost 4 bases, with 17 bases spanning the gap. This CDR3 is built from 14 residues. CDR3 coding DNA: TGCAGCGCTAGACGGGGGGTGGGCGGAAACACCATATATTTT. This translates into CSARRGVGGNTIYF.

A note on this clone: This CDR3 is also generated by other DNA sequences in the sample. The chain couples TRBV18 to TRBJ2-5, with D unresolved. V lost 2 bases and J lost 5, with 6 bases in between. Germline V gives CDR1 KGHSH, CDR2 LQKENI. The CDR3 has 12 residues. DNA for the CDR3: TGTGCCAGCTCACCAGGATCGGAGACCCAGTACTTC. This codes for CASSPGSETQYF.

Details on this clone: Other nucleotide sequences from this sample produce the same CDR3. The chain couples TRBV7-3 to TRBJ2-1, with D tentatively TRBD2 (5 bases). Germline values: CDR1 SGHTA, CDR2 FQGTGA. The germline V and J ends were trimmed by 0 bases and 0 bases, with 6 bases remaining between them. This CDR3 contains 15 residues. The CDR3 DNA is TGTGCCAGCAGCTTAACGGGGAGCTCCTACAATGAGCAGTTCTTC. Translating gives CASSLTGSSYNEQFF.

This chain connects TRBV5-1 to TRBJ2-7, with D hard to call. CDR3 length equals 14 residues. With 0 bases removed from V and 0 bases from J, the gap between germline ends came to 7 bases. The germline V gene encodes CDR1 SGHRS and CDR2 YFSETQ. CDR3 in DNA: TGCGCCAGCAGCTTGGGCTTTTCCTCCTACGAGCAGTACTTC. As protein: CASSLGFSSYEQYF.

The V call is TRBV29-1, the J call TRBJ1-2; TRBD1 agrees at 9 bases. Germline assignment: CDR1 SQVTM and CDR2 ANQGSEA. The CDR3 consists of 14 residues. With 4 bases clipped from V and 5 bases from J, the junction kept 8 bases outside the gene matches. Here the CDR3 reads CSVVGGQGPYGYTF. The DNA for the CDR3 is TGCAGCGTTGTGGGGGGACAGGGACCTTATGGCTACACCTTC. The entire variable domain, with the rest obtained from reference TRBV29-1 and TRBJ1-2, is as follows: SAVISQKPSRDICQRGTSLTIQCQVDSQVTMMFWYRQQPGQSLTLIATANQGSEATYESGFVIDKFPISRPNLTFSTLTVSNMSPEDSSIYLCSVVGGQGPYGYTFGSGTRLTVV.

V and J are TRBV11-3 and TRBJ1-3, with 9 bases matching TRBD1. V was pared by 0 bases and J by 4 bases, with 10 bases of the junction left unmatched. The CDR3 loop spans 18 amino acids. CDR1 SGHNT and CDR2 YENEEA come from the germline V gene. The CDR3 bases are TGTGCCAGCAGCTTAGATCATCGAAGGGACAGGGAAGGAAACACCATATATTTT. This codes for CASSLDHRRDREGNTIYF.

This rearrangement joins TRBV4-1 to TRBJ2-5; 7 bases match TRBD1. Germline V gene sequence: CDR1 MGHRA, CDR2 YSYEKL. The V segment lost 4 bases and the J segment 3 bases; nucleotides outside the gene matches: 8. This CDR3 comprises 15 residues. The chain's CDR3 is CASSLTPGQEETQYF. For the CDR3, the DNA is TGCGCCAGCAGCCTAACTCCCGGACAGGAAGAGACCCAGTACTTC.

The chain carries TRBV21-1 and TRBJ2-6; the tabulated D call, TRBD1, remains unverified against the DNA. TRBV21-1 is a known pseudogene. This CDR3 has 15 residues. This CDR3 reads CASSVQGSGANVLTF. CDR3 DNA sequence: TGTGCCAGCTCCGTACAGGGATCTGGGGCCAACGTCCTGACTTTC.

The chain combines TRBV9 with TRBJ2-7; 10 bases fit TRBD1. The CDR3 sequence is 15 residues long. The ends lost 3 bases at V and 5 bases at J; junction bases unmatched: 8. CDR1 and CDR2 (germline): SGDLS, YYNGEE. CDR3 sequence: CASSGGQGVFDEQYF. DNA of the CDR3: TGTGCCAGCAGCGGAGGACAGGGGGTTTTTGACGAGCAGTACTTC.

The chain joins TRBV4-3 to TRBJ2-7; 7 bases map to TRBD1. Germline V lookup: CDR1 LGHNA, CDR2 YSLEER. With V trimmed by 4 bases and J by 4 bases, 7 bases remained unmatched. The CDR3 runs 14 residues. This CDR3 reads CASSPGTEEYEQYF. CDR3 coding DNA: TGCGCCAGCAGCCCCGGGACAGAAGAATACGAGCAGTACTTC.

CDR3 coding DNA: TGTGCCAGCAGTTACTCATTCGGGTTCAATCAGCCCCAGCATTTT. Protein: CASSYSFGFNQPQHF. This sequence joins TRBV6-5 and TRBJ1-5; unclear D gene. V was cut by 0 bases and J by 3 bases, with 9 bases left in between. From germline, CDR1 is MNHEY and CDR2 SVGAGI. The CDR3 is 15 residues long.

Turning to this clone: The identical CDR3 is also encoded by other nucleotide sequences in the sample. The chain employs TRBV27 and TRBJ1-3; D might be TRBD1 (6 bases). This CDR3 comprises 16 residues. V lost 6 bases and J 0 bases, leaving 15 bases between the germline ends. Germline V gene sequence: CDR1 MNHEY, CDR2 SMNVEV (reference sequence). The CDR3 DNA reads as TGTGCCAGCAGCCCACAGACAGGCCCCTCTGGAAACACCATATATTTT. The encoded protein is CASSPQTGPSGNTIYF.

The CDR3 bases are TGTGCCAGCAGCTTGCAGGATGGCGAGCAGTACTTC. Protein product: CASSLQDGEQYF. The V and J genes are TRBV5-6 and TRBJ2-7; D remains ambiguous. The length of the CDR3 is 12 residues. Trimming removed 1 base from V and 6 bases from J, with 8 bases in between. CDR1 is SGHDT, CDR2 YYEEEE, per germline.

This chain links TRBV30 with TRBJ2-3; D may be TRBD2 (6 bases). The CDR3 is 16 residues long. Germline V CDR1 and CDR2: GTSNPN, SVGIG (reference sequence). The V gene lost 0 bases and the J gene lost 2 bases, with 15 bases spanning the gap. The CDR3 DNA reads as TGTGCCTGGAGTGTAGGCGGGGCCCATCCCACAGATACGCAGTATTTT. Translation: CAWSVGGAHPTDTQYF.

V is TRBV9 and J is TRBJ1-3, with D unclear. V was pared by 0 bases and J by 1 base, with 11 bases between. The CDR3 loop spans 16 amino acids. Germline V gene sequence: CDR1 SGDLS, CDR2 YYNGEE. In nucleotides, the CDR3 is TGTGCCAGCAGCGTAGATCCGAGCCTATCTGGAAACACCATATATTTT. Its translation is CASSVDPSLSGNTIYF.

The chain carries TRBV10-1 and TRBJ2-7; 8 nucleotides match TRBD1. CDR1 is WNHNN and CDR2 is SYGVQD in the germline V gene (reference sequence). The CDR3 sequence is 14 residues long. Germline trimming cut 2 bases from V and 9 bases from J; bases unmatched to any gene: 9. The CDR3 region is CASSEGTGIFGQYF. Written as DNA, the CDR3 is TGCGCCAGCAGTGAGGGGACAGGTATTTTCGGGCAGTACTTC.

This sequence joins TRBV25-1 and TRBJ1-1, with 7 bases that match TRBD1. Germline CDR1 is MGHDK and CDR2 is SYGVNS. This CDR3 is 13 amino acids long. Germline trimming cut 6 bases from V and 6 bases from J; bases unmatched to any gene: 7. As DNA, the CDR3 is TGTGCCAGCAGGACACAGGGGCGGTCTGAAGCTTTCTTT. This sequence encodes CASRTQGRSEAFF.

The rearrangement uses TRBV5-1 and TRBJ2-3; D unresolved. The V end lost 7 bases, the J end lost 2 bases, and 8 bases lay between the germline ends. CDR3 length: 12 residues. Germline V gene lookup returns CDR1 SGHRS and CDR2 YFSETQ. The CDR3 region is CASRLVTDTQYF. The CDR3 DNA is TGCGCCAGCCGGCTTGTCACAGATACGCAGTATTTT.

This clone occurred once. The gene calls are TRBV7-2 and TRBJ2-7, with 9 positions matching TRBD2. CDR1 and CDR2 (germline): SGHTA, FQGNSA. V gave up 2 bases and J gave up 0 bases; unmatched junction bases: 5. The CDR3 is 16 residues long. CDR3 nucleotides: TGTGCCAGCAGCTTAATAGCGGGAGAAATCTCCTACGAGCAGTACTTC. This codes for CASSLIAGEISYEQYF.

The chain links TRBV10-1 to TRBJ2-3, with D unresolved. V dropped 6 bases and J dropped 9 bases, with 4 bases sitting between them. The germline gives CDR1 WNHNN, CDR2 SYGVQD (reference sequence). The CDR3 contains 9 residues. In nucleotides, the CDR3 is TGCGCCAGCAGGGGCACGCAGTATTTT. It codes for CASRGTQYF.

As to this clone: The same CDR3 can be traced to other DNA sequences in this sample. This chain connects TRBV27 to TRBJ2-7; D gene ambiguous. V was cut by 3 bases and J by 1 base, with 7 bases left in between. Germline lookup yields CDR1 MNHEY and CDR2 SMNVEV (reference sequence). There are 13 residues in the CDR3. CDR3 protein: CASSFVGSYEQYF. In DNA, the CDR3 is TGTGCCAGCAGTTTTGTGGGGTCCTACGAGCAGTACTTC.

A remark on this clone: Additional DNA sequences in this sample encode the identical CDR3. This chain joins TRBV5-4 and TRBJ2-7, with TRBD1 matching over 9 bases. The CDR3 has 14 residues. The trim removed 3 bases at V and 3 bases at J, leaving 4 bases unmatched. Germline V gives CDR1 SGHNT, CDR2 YYREEE (reference sequence). The CDR3 loop is CASSSPGQGYEQYF. CDR3 bases: TGTGCCAGCAGCTCGCCGGGACAGGGCTACGAGCAGTACTTC. Supplemented by reference TRBV5-4 and TRBJ2-7, the full variable domain reads ETGVTQSPTHLIKTRGQQVTLRCSSQSGHNTVSWYQQALGQGPQFIFQYYREEENGRGNFPPRFSGLQFPNYSSELNVNALELDDSALYLCASSSPGQGYEQYFGPGTRLTVT.